This TCR beta chain stems from a study of T-cell reconstitution after alpha-beta-depleted transplantation in children. This clonotype was seen more than once but under ten times. Its antigen is not known. Molecular barcoding with unique molecular identifiers was used for the TCRbeta library. TCRdb re-analysed the PCR reads in MiXCR, keeping a single row per CDR3 protein. The sample has about 460,000 distinct CDR3 sequences, roughly 11% seen once; the top ten hold 14%. Whole-study results and caveats: The high TCRbeta diversity at day 60 in some patients came from surviving recipient T cells and thymic progenitors. Several hundred graft clones that had expanded were reportedly the source of alpha-beta T cells about two months after transplant.

Sequencing used PBMCs, mostly from graft donor cells, obtained 180 days after TCRalphabeta/CD19-depleted stem cell transplant. The TCR originated in a female patient aged 2-9 years who had a stem cell transplant for aplastic anemia, so the T cells may come from the graft donor.

The CDR3 region is CASSLVGGRQSEAFF. The DNA for the CDR3 is TGCGCCAGCAGCTTGGTGGGCGGACGCCAATCTGAAGCTTTCTTT. The chain has TRBV5-1 and TRBJ1-1, with unresolved D. Germline V gene sequence: CDR1 SGHRS, CDR2 YFSETQ. The CDR3 length is 15 residues. V lost 0 bases and J 6 bases, leaving 15 bases between the germline ends. The variable domain in full, completed from reference TRBV5-1 and TRBJ1-1, reads KAGVTQTPRYLIKTRGQQVTLSCSPISGHRSVSWYQQTPGQGLQFLFEYFSETQRNKGNFPGRFSGRQFSNSRSEMNVSTLELGDSALYLCASSLVGGRQSEAFFGQGTRLTVV.